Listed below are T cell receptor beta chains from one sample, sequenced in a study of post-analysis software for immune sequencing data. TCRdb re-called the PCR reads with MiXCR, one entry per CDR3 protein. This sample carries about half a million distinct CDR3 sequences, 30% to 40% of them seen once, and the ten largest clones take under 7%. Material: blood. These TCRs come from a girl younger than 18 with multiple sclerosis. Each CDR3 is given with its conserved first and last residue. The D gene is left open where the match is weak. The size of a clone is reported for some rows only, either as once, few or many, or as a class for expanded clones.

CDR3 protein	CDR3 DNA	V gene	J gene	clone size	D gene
CASSLGEENTEAFF	TGTGCCAGCAGCTTGGGTGAGGAGAACACTGAAGCTTTCTTT	TRBV7-3	TRBJ1-1	.	.
CASSHTGTGNQPQHF	TGTGCCAGCTCGCACACCGGGACAGGGAATCAGCCCCAGCATTTT	TRBV18	TRBJ1-5	.	TRBD1
CASSPPGGTDTQYF	TGCGCCAGCAGCCCCCCAGGGGGCACAGATACGCAGTATTTT	TRBV18	TRBJ2-3	many	.
CSANRDRGRHEQYF	TGCAGTGCAAACCGGGACAGGGGGCGTCACGAGCAGTACTTC	TRBV20-1	TRBJ2-7	few	TRBD1
CASSARGGNQPQHF	TGTGCCAGCAGTGCCAGGGGAGGCAATCAGCCCCAGCATTTT	TRBV25-1	TRBJ1-5	few	.
CASSFSTGANQPQHF	TGTGCCAGCAGTTTTTCAACAGGGGCCAATCAGCCCCAGCATTTT	TRBV27	TRBJ1-5	few	TRBD1
CASSSLGATDTQYF	TGCGCCAGCAGCTCCCTTGGGGCAACAGATACGCAGTATTTT	TRBV5-1	TRBJ2-3	few	.
CSANWGEWETQYF	TGCAGTGCCAACTGGGGGGAATGGGAGACCCAGTACTTC	TRBV20-1	TRBJ2-5	.	.
CASSFGGNTDTQYF	TGCGCCAGCAGCTTCGGAGGGAACACAGATACGCAGTATTTT	TRBV7-9	TRBJ2-3	few	.
CSAIAGTGGDNEQFF	TGCAGTGCTATCGCCGGGACAGGGGGGGACAATGAGCAGTTCTTC	TRBV20-1	TRBJ2-1	few	TRBD1
CASSESLAGAETQYF	TGTGCCAGCAGTGAATCTCTTGCAGGGGCAGAGACCCAGTACTTC	TRBV2	TRBJ2-5	.	.
CASSDPQTSGLAKNIQYF	TGCGCCAGCAGTGACCCCCAGACTAGCGGTCTAGCCAAAAACATTCAGTACTTC	TRBV10-2	TRBJ2-4	few	TRBD2
CASSRDRSNQPQHF	TGTGCCAGCAGTCGGGACAGGAGCAATCAGCCCCAGCATTTT	TRBV12-3/TRBV12-4	TRBJ1-5	.	TRBD1
CAKQQIGSPLHF	TGTGCCAAGCAACAAATCGGGTCACCCCTCCACTTT	TRBV2	TRBJ1-6	few	.
CASSCSNRVYGYTF	TGTGCCAGCAGTTGCTCGAACAGGGTCTATGGCTACACCTTC	TRBV6-5	TRBJ1-2	.	.
CASTYGTGNQPQHF	TGTGCCAGCACCTACGGGACAGGGAATCAGCCCCAGCATTTT	TRBV6-2/TRBV6-3	TRBJ1-5	.	TRBD1
CASSQADSQETQYF	TGCGCCAGCAGCCAAGCGGACAGCCAAGAGACCCAGTACTTC	TRBV4-1	TRBJ2-5	few	.
CASSQDGGGRNTEAFF	TGCGCCAGCAGCCAAGATGGAGGGGGTAGGAACACTGAAGCTTTCTTT	TRBV4-1	TRBJ1-1	.	.
CASSLGGARSYEQYF	TGCGCCAGCAGCTTGGGAGGGGCGCGTTCCTACGAGCAGTACTTC	TRBV5-1	TRBJ2-7	.	.
CASSPPGRIQETQYF	TGTGCCAGCAGCCCCCCGGGGAGGATTCAAGAGACCCAGTACTTC	TRBV9	TRBJ2-5	few	.
CASSLGQVNTGELFF	TGTGCCAGCAGTTTAGGACAAGTAAACACCGGGGAGCTGTTTTTT	TRBV5-6	TRBJ2-2	.	.
CSVERRGDYNEQFF	TGCAGCGTTGAGAGGCGGGGGGACTACAATGAGCAGTTCTTC	TRBV29-1	TRBJ2-1	.	TRBD2
CASSDRLLAGGQTDTQYF	TGTGCCAGCAGTGATAGACTACTAGCGGGGGGGCAAACAGATACGCAGTATTTT	TRBV6-1	TRBJ2-3	once	TRBD2
CASSSTSGPYNEQFF	TGTGCCAGCAGCTCGACTAGCGGGCCATACAATGAGCAGTTCTTC	TRBV7-2	TRBJ2-1	few	TRBD2
CASSVAVLGLPLHF	TGTGCCAGCAGTGTCGCAGTCTTGGGATTACCCCTCCACTTT	TRBV6-1	TRBJ1-6	few	.
CASSSGTRRNIQYF	TGTGCCAGCAGCTCGGGGACTAGGAGAAACATTCAGTACTTC	TRBV7-2	TRBJ2-4	.	TRBD2
CASSVLKTSGGTDTQYF	TGTGCCAGCAGCGTATTGAAGACTAGCGGGGGAACAGATACGCAGTATTTT	TRBV7-8	TRBJ2-3	few	TRBD2
CASNNSPRDPLGGTDTQYF	TGTGCCAGCAACAATAGCCCCAGGGACCCACTCGGAGGCACAGATACGCAGTATTTT	TRBV27	TRBJ2-3	few	.
CASSRDRTGTTEAFF	TGTGCCAGCTCACGGGACCGGACAGGGACCACTGAAGCTTTCTTT	TRBV18	TRBJ1-1	few	TRBD1
CASSVDLGVNEQFF	TGTGCCAGCAGCGTAGATCTGGGGGTAAATGAGCAGTTCTTC	TRBV9	TRBJ2-1	few	.
CSAGDSGNQPQHF	TGCAGTGCAGGGGATTCGGGCAATCAGCCCCAGCATTTT	TRBV20-1	TRBJ1-5	few	.
CASSPGPSSYNEQFF	TGCGCCAGCAGCCCGGGACCCAGCTCCTACAATGAGCAGTTCTTC	TRBV5-1	TRBJ2-1	once	.
CASRTRTGLNTEAFF	TGTGCCAGCAGAACTCGGACAGGGTTGAACACTGAAGCTTTCTTT	TRBV6-6	TRBJ1-1	.	TRBD1
CASSLRGQGTEAFF	TGTGCCAGCAGCTTGAGGGGGCAGGGCACTGAAGCTTTCTTT	TRBV13	TRBJ1-1	few	TRBD1
CASSLDFGLAGGLLIHFTQYF	TGTGCCAGCAGCCTGGACTTTGGGCTAGCGGGGGGCCTACTAATACACTTCACGCAGTATTTT	TRBV12-3/TRBV12-4	TRBJ2-3	.	TRBD2